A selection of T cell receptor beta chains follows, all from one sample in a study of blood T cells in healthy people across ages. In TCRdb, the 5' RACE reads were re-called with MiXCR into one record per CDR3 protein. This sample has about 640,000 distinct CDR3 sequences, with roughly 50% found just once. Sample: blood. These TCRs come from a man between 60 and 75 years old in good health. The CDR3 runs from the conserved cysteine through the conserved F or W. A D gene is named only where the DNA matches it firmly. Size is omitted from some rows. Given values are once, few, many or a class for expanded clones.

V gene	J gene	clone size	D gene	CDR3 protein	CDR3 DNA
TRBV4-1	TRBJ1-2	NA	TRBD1	CASSTDRGPYGYTF	TGCGCCAGCAGCACGGACAGGGGGCCCTATGGCTATACCTTC
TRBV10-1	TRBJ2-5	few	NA	CASRMGRYQETQYF	TGCGCCAGCAGAATGGGGAGGTACCAAGAGACCCAGTACTTC
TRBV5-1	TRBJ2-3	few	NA	CASSIPQGGGTDTQYF	TGCGCCAGCAGCATCCCACAGGGCGGGGGCACAGATACGCAGTATTTT
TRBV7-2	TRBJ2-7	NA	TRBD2	CASSLAASGGLYEQYF	TGTGCCAGCAGCTTAGCGGCTAGCGGGGGCCTCTACGAGCAGTACTTC
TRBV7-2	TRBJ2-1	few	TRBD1	CASSRSGQYNEQFF	TGTGCCAGCAGCCGCTCGGGACAGTACAATGAGCAGTTCTTC
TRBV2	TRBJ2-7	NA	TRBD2	CASSALAAYEQYF	TGTGCCAGCAGTGCACTAGCGGCCTACGAGCAGTACTTC
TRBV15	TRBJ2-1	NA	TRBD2	CATSQEAGVEFF	TGTGCCACCAGCCAAGAGGCGGGGGTGGAGTTCTTC
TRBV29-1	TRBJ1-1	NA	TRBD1	CSVAQQKTGFEAFF	TGCAGCGTCGCACAACAGAAGACAGGGTTTGAAGCTTTCTTT
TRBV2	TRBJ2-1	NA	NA	CASSEASGPPPRDEQFF	TGTGCCAGCAGTGAAGCGTCCGGGCCTCCGCCCCGCGATGAGCAGTTCTTC
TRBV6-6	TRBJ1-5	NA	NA	CASRAVGNQPQHF	TGTGCCAGCAGGGCAGTGGGAAATCAGCCCCAGCATTTT
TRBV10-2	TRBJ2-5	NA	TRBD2	CASSEPAGGRETQYF	TGCGCCAGCAGTGAACCTGCGGGGGGGCGAGAGACCCAGTACTTC
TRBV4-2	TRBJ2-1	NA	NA	CASSQATSMYAEQFF	TGTGCCAGCAGCCAGGCCACTTCCATGTATGCTGAGCAGTTCTTC
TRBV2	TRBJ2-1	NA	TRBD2	CASSATGGGASEQFF	TGTGCCAGCAGTGCGACGGGCGGGGGGGCTAGTGAGCAGTTCTTC
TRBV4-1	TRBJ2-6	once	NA	CASSQGYGSGANVLTF	TGCGCCAGCAGCCAGGGTTATGGCTCTGGGGCCAACGTCCTGACTTTC
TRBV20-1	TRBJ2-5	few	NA	CSARVPAQQETQYF	TGCAGTGCTAGAGTCCCAGCGCAACAAGAGACCCAGTACTTC
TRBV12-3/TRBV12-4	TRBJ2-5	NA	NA	CASTTIGGVKETQYF	TGTGCCAGCACCACCATCGGAGGGGTCAAAGAGACCCAGTACTTC
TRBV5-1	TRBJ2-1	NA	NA	CASSLGPFSYNEQFF	TGCGCCAGCAGCTTGGGCCCTTTCTCCTACAATGAGCAGTTCTTC
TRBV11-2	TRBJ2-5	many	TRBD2	CASSPGTSGGAWETQYF	TGTGCCAGCAGCCCGGGGACTAGCGGGGGGGCTTGGGAGACCCAGTACTTC
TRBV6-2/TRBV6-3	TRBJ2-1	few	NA	CASAVTHSNEQFF	TGTGCCTCGGCAGTTACCCATTCCAATGAGCAGTTCTTC
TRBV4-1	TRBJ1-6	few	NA	CASSQEIVIDTSPLHF	TGCGCCAGCAGCCAAGAAATCGTAATCGATACTTCACCCCTCCACTTT
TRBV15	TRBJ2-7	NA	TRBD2	CATSRGLGLAGGSYNEQYF	TGTGCCACCAGCAGAGGTCTTGGACTAGCGGGGGGGTCCTACAATGAGCAGTACTTC
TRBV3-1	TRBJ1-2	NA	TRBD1	CASSQEDRGLNYGYTF	TGTGCCAGCAGCCAAGAGGACAGGGGCCTTAACTATGGCTACACCTTC
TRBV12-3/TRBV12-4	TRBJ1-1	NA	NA	CASTLRVLTEAFF	TGTGCCAGCACCCTCCGGGTACTCACTGAAGCTTTCTTT
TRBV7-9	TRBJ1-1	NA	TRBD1	CASSLEGGREAFF	TGTGCCAGCAGCTTAGAAGGGGGCAGAGAAGCTTTCTTT
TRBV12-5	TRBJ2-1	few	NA	CASGEGTYNEQFF	TGTGCTAGTGGGGAGGGAACCTACAATGAGCAGTTCTTC
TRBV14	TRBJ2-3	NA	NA	CASSQGPEWYGYTQYF	TGTGCCAGCAGCCAAGGCCCAGAATGGTATGGCTATACGCAGTATTTT
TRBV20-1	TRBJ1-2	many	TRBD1	CSASGTVINYGYTF	TGCAGTGCTAGCGGGACAGTCATTAACTATGGCTACACCTTC
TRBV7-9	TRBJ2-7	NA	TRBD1	CASSFRQGRGEQYF	TGTGCCAGCAGCTTCCGACAGGGGAGAGGCGAGCAGTACTTC
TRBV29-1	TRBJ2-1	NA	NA	CSVPTLVYNEQFF	TGCAGCGTTCCCACACTCGTTTACAATGAGCAGTTCTTC
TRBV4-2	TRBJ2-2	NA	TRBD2	CASSQEILAGGTGELFF	TGTGCCAGCAGCCAAGAGATCCTAGCGGGGGGCACCGGGGAGCTGTTTTTT
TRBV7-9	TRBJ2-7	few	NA	CASSDLRDWASYEQYF	TGTGCCAGCAGCGATCTCCGGGACTGGGCCTCCTACGAGCAGTACTTC
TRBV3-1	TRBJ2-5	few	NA	CASSQDRTGGRTQYF	TGTGCCAGCAGCCAAGATCGGACGGGGGGCCGGACCCAGTACTTC
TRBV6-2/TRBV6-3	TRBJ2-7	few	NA	CASRLGPSSYEQYF	TGTGCCAGCAGGTTGGGGCCGAGCTCCTACGAGCAGTACTTC
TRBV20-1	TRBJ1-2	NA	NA	CSARDYSTSTGYTF	TGCAGTGCTAGAGATTACAGCACCTCAACTGGCTACACCTTC
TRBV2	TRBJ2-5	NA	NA	CASSEAKGGNQETQYF	TGTGCCAGCAGTGAAGCAAAGGGGGGGAATCAAGAGACCCAGTACTTC
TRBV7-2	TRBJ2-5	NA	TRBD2	CASSQYTGTSGTQYF	TGTGCCAGCAGCCAATACACCGGGACTAGCGGGACCCAGTACTTC
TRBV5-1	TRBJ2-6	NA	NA	CASSLGDTGSGANVLTF	TGCGCCAGCAGCCTAGGGGACACGGGCTCTGGGGCCAACGTCCTGACTTTC
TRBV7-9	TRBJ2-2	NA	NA	CASSSRTISSDPGELFF	TGTGCCAGCAGCTCGAGGACAATCAGTAGTGACCCCGGGGAGCTGTTTTTT
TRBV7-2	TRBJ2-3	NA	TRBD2	CASSLATSGGVGSQYF	TGTGCCAGCAGCTTAGCGACTAGCGGTGGGGTGGGGTCGCAGTATTTT
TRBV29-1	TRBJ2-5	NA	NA	CSVESEETQYF	TGCAGCGTTGAGTCAGAAGAGACCCAGTACTTC
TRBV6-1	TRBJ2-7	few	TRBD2	CASSEVRAGGSSYEQYF	TGTGCCAGCAGTGAAGTAAGAGCGGGGGGCAGCTCCTACGAGCAGTACTTC
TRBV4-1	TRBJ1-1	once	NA	CASSQALQERNTEAFF	TGCGCCAGCAGCCAAGCGCTACAGGAAAGGAACACTGAAGCTTTCTTT
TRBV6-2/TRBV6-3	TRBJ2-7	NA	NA	CASSPDQDGRAYEQYF	TGTGCCAGCAGCCCGGACCAGGACGGAAGGGCCTACGAGCAGTACTTC
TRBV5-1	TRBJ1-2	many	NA	CASSSPGQSNYGYTF	TGCGCCAGCAGCTCGCCGGGACAATCAAACTATGGCTACACCTTC
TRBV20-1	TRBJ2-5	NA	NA	CSALTSAPETQYF	TGCAGTGCTCTTACTAGTGCTCCGGAGACCCAGTACTTC
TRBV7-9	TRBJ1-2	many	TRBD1	CASSLQGYGYTF	TGTGCCAGCAGTTTACAGGGGTATGGCTACACCTTC
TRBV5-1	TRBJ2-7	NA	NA	CATQPTVGGGYEQYF	TGCGCCACCCAACCCACGGTCGGAGGGGGCTACGAGCAGTACTTC
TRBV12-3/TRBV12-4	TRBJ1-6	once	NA	CASSGDSSPLHF	TGTGCCAGCTCAGGGGACTCTTCACCCCTCCACTTT
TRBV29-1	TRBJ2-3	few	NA	CSVEVQLGTDTQYF	TGCAGCGTTGAGGTACAGTTGGGCACAGATACGCAGTATTTT
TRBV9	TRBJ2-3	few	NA	CASSVQGGDTQYF	TGTGCCAGCAGCGTACAGGGGGGAGATACGCAGTATTTT
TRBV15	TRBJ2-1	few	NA	CATSREVLGPYNEQFF	TGTGCCACCAGCAGGGAGGTTTTGGGTCCCTACAATGAGCAGTTCTTC
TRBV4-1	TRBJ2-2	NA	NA	CASSRVTSVNTGELFF	TGCGCCAGCAGCCGGGTGACGTCAGTAAACACCGGGGAGCTGTTTTTT
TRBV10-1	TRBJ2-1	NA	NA	CASSLEVDNEQFF	TGCGCCAGCAGTTTAGAAGTAGACAATGAGCAGTTCTTC
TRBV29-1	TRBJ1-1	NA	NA	CSVRWGGNTEAFF	TGCAGCGTCCGTTGGGGGGGGAACACTGAAGCTTTCTTT
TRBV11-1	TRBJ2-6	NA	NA	CASSSRVLGANVLTF	TGTGCCAGCAGCTCCAGGGTGCTGGGGGCCAACGTCCTGACTTTC
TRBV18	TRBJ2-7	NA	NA	CASSPGGESYEQYF	TGTGCCAGCTCACCTGGTGGGGAGTCCTACGAGCAGTACTTC